The rows below give T cell receptor beta chains drawn from one sample of a study of cytomegalovirus exposure and HLA in healthy donors. Here immunoSEQ multiplex PCR was the method, and the copy in TCRdb shows in-frame clones only, minus some. The table has 150,000 or so clones, approximately 82% seen once. Sample: PBMCs. The source of these receptors is a man under 40 in good health and CMV-seropositive. The CDR3 runs from the conserved cysteine through the conserved F or W. The D gene is left open where the match is weak. Clone size is not always given. Where it is, it says once, few, many or a class for expanded clones.

J gene: TRBJ1-4; clone size: -; D gene: -; V gene: TRBV9; CDR3 protein: CASSVGQFNEKLFF; CDR3 DNA: TGTGCCAGCAGCGTAGGACAGTTTAATGAAAAACTGTTTTTT
J gene: TRBJ1-3; clone size: -; D gene: -; V gene: TRBV6-1; CDR3 protein: CASSDPYLEIGNTIYF; CDR3 DNA: TGTGCCAGCAGTGACCCCTATCTGGAGATTGGAAACACCATATATTTT
J gene: TRBJ1-1; clone size: -; D gene: TRBD1; V gene: TRBV5-6; CDR3 protein: CASSSTGDRGTEAFF; CDR3 DNA: TGTGCCAGCAGCTCAACAGGGGACCGGGGTACTGAAGCTTTCTTT
J gene: TRBJ1-6; clone size: -; D gene: TRBD1; V gene: TRBV6-5; CDR3 protein: CASSYSRQGGPSPLHF; CDR3 DNA: TGTGCCAGCAGTTACTCCAGACAGGGGGGTCCTTCACCCCTCCACTTT
J gene: TRBJ1-1; clone size: -; D gene: -; V gene: TRBV7-9; CDR3 protein: CSSSPSGGDTEAFF; CDR3 DNA: TGTTCCAGCAGCCCCTCGGGGGGGGACACTGAAGCTTTCTTT
J gene: TRBJ1-2; clone size: -; D gene: TRBD1; V gene: TRBV5-1; CDR3 protein: CASSADRENYGYTF; CDR3 DNA: TGCGCCAGCAGCGCGGACAGGGAAAACTATGGCTACACCTTC
J gene: TRBJ1-5; clone size: -; D gene: TRBD1; V gene: TRBV28; CDR3 protein: CASSLFRDRGDQPQHF; CDR3 DNA: TGTGCCAGCAGTTTATTCCGGGACAGGGGGGATCAGCCCCAGCATTTT
J gene: TRBJ2-1; clone size: -; D gene: TRBD1; V gene: TRBV5-1; CDR3 protein: CASSLGGGQGRNEQFF; CDR3 DNA: TGCGCCAGCAGCTTGGGGGGGGGACAGGGACGAAATGAGCAGTTCTTC
J gene: TRBJ1-1; clone size: -; D gene: -; V gene: TRBV6-5; CDR3 protein: CASSSGSTNTEAFF; CDR3 DNA: TGTGCCAGCAGCTCCGGGTCTACGAACACTGAAGCTTTCTTT
J gene: TRBJ2-5; clone size: -; D gene: -; V gene: TRBV5-5; CDR3 protein: CASSLQAGETQYF; CDR3 DNA: TGTGCCAGCAGCCTCCAAGCGGGTGAGACCCAGTACTTC
J gene: TRBJ2-3; clone size: -; D gene: -; V gene: TRBV19; CDR3 protein: CASSSLLGTQYF; CDR3 DNA: TGTGCCAGTAGTAGTTTGCTAGGTACGCAGTATTTT
J gene: TRBJ1-5; clone size: -; D gene: -; V gene: TRBV2; CDR3 protein: CASGAGQPQHF; CDR3 DNA: TGTGCCAGCGGAGCCGGGCAGCCCCAGCATTTT
J gene: TRBJ2-1; clone size: once; D gene: -; V gene: TRBV5-6; CDR3 protein: CASSPDTLPYNEQFF; CDR3 DNA: TGTGCCAGCAGCCCCGACACCTTACCCTACAATGAGCAGTTCTTC
J gene: TRBJ1-2; clone size: -; D gene: -; V gene: TRBV28; CDR3 protein: CASGWITGGGYTF; CDR3 DNA: TGTGCCAGCGGCTGGATTACCGGGGGTGGCTACACCTTC
J gene: TRBJ1-5; clone size: -; D gene: -; V gene: TRBV5-5; CDR3 protein: CASSLGQANQPQHF; CDR3 DNA: TGTGCCAGCAGCTTGGGACAGGCAAATCAGCCCCAGCATTTT
J gene: TRBJ1-4; clone size: many; D gene: -; V gene: TRBV4-2; CDR3 protein: CASSQEWRGGKLFF; CDR3 DNA: TGTGCCAGCAGCCAAGAGTGGAGAGGGGGAAAACTGTTTTTT
J gene: TRBJ1-1; clone size: -; D gene: -; V gene: TRBV2; CDR3 protein: CASTITLNTEAFF; CDR3 DNA: TGTGCCAGCACCATTACACTGAACACTGAAGCTTTCTTT
J gene: TRBJ2-7; clone size: once; D gene: TRBD1; V gene: TRBV11-2; CDR3 protein: CASSAQGAYEQYF; CDR3 DNA: TGTGCCAGCAGCGCACAGGGGGCCTACGAGCAGTACTTC
J gene: TRBJ2-1; clone size: -; D gene: TRBD2; V gene: TRBV7-2; CDR3 protein: CVSSLGLADYNEQFF; CDR3 DNA: TGTGTCAGCAGCTTAGGACTAGCGGATTACAATGAGCAGTTCTTC
J gene: TRBJ2-1; clone size: -; D gene: TRBD2; V gene: TRBV7-2; CDR3 protein: CASSLVPGLAGDNEQFF; CDR3 DNA: TGTGCCAGCAGCTTAGTCCCGGGACTAGCGGGAGACAATGAGCAGTTCTTC
J gene: TRBJ1-1; clone size: few; D gene: TRBD1; V gene: TRBV5-4; CDR3 protein: CASSLGTGGSAEAFF; CDR3 DNA: TGTGCCAGCAGCTTGGGGACAGGGGGATCTGCTGAAGCTTTCTTT
J gene: TRBJ2-5; clone size: -; D gene: TRBD1; V gene: TRBV5-1; CDR3 protein: CASSPGQSQETQYF; CDR3 DNA: TGCGCCAGCAGCCCGGGACAGTCACAAGAGACCCAGTACTTC
J gene: TRBJ2-1; clone size: -; D gene: TRBD2; V gene: TRBV5-1; CDR3 protein: CASSRGTSGFGNEQFF; CDR3 DNA: TGCGCCAGCAGCCGAGGGACTAGCGGGTTTGGGAATGAGCAGTTCTTC
J gene: TRBJ1-1; clone size: -; D gene: -; V gene: TRBV6-6; CDR3 protein: CASSPGGMGAFF; CDR3 DNA: TGTGCCAGCAGCCCCGGGGGGATGGGGGCTTTCTTT
J gene: TRBJ2-1; clone size: -; D gene: TRBD2; V gene: TRBV6-5; CDR3 protein: CASRTSGRQRDEQFF; CDR3 DNA: TGTGCCAGCAGAACTAGCGGGAGGCAGAGGGATGAGCAGTTCTTC
J gene: TRBJ1-2; clone size: -; D gene: -; V gene: TRBV5-4; CDR3 protein: CASSSRQVAGYTF; CDR3 DNA: TGTGCCAGCAGCTCTCGACAGGTTGCTGGCTACACCTTC
J gene: TRBJ1-2; clone size: many; D gene: -; V gene: TRBV5-6; CDR3 protein: CASSLGQLNYGYTF; CDR3 DNA: TGTGCCAGCAGCTTGGGACAGCTAAACTATGGCTACACCTTC
J gene: TRBJ2-1; clone size: -; D gene: -; V gene: TRBV11-2; CDR3 protein: CASSLEAGPGVNEQFF; CDR3 DNA: TGTGCCAGCAGCTTGGAAGCAGGGCCTGGGGTCAATGAGCAGTTCTTC
J gene: TRBJ1-2; clone size: -; D gene: TRBD1; V gene: TRBV6-5; CDR3 protein: CASSYRTGRGYTF; CDR3 DNA: TGTGCCAGCAGTTACAGGACAGGAAGGGGCTACACCTTC
J gene: TRBJ1-4; clone size: -; D gene: -; V gene: TRBV6-5; CDR3 protein: CASSRDATNEKLFF; CDR3 DNA: TGTGCCAGCAGTCGGGATGCAACTAATGAAAAACTGTTTTTT
J gene: TRBJ2-6; clone size: -; D gene: TRBD1; V gene: TRBV2; CDR3 protein: CAVHRGMVTGANVLTF; CDR3 DNA: TGTGCCGTTCACAGGGGAATGGTGACTGGGGCCAACGTCCTGACTTTC
J gene: TRBJ2-7; clone size: -; D gene: -; V gene: TRBV28; CDR3 protein: CASRATGSETYEQYF; CDR3 DNA: TGTGCCAGCAGAGCCACAGGGTCTGAAACCTACGAGCAGTACTTC
J gene: TRBJ1-5; clone size: -; D gene: -; V gene: TRBV30; CDR3 protein: CAWSVGAASNQPQHF; CDR3 DNA: TGTGCCTGGAGTGTAGGGGCAGCTAGCAATCAGCCCCAGCATTTT
J gene: TRBJ2-5; clone size: -; D gene: -; V gene: TRBV11-3; CDR3 protein: CASSLRVGGETQYF; CDR3 DNA: TGTGCCAGCAGCTTAAGAGTTGGAGGGGAGACCCAGTACTTC
J gene: TRBJ2-3; clone size: -; D gene: -; V gene: TRBV7-2; CDR3 protein: CASNQGGTQYF; CDR3 DNA: TGTGCCAGCAACCAAGGAGGTACGCAGTATTTT
J gene: TRBJ1-3; clone size: -; D gene: -; V gene: TRBV11-2; CDR3 protein: CASSLGEAAIYF; CDR3 DNA: TGTGCCAGCAGCTTAGGGGAAGCGGCCATATATTTT
J gene: TRBJ1-6; clone size: -; D gene: -; V gene: TRBV11-2; CDR3 protein: CASSLYNSPLHF; CDR3 DNA: TGTGCCAGCAGCCTCTATAATTCACCCCTCCACTTT
J gene: TRBJ2-7; clone size: -; D gene: -; V gene: TRBV11-1; CDR3 protein: CASKTGHSSYEQYF; CDR3 DNA: TGTGCCAGCAAAACGGGACACAGCTCCTACGAGCAGTACTTC
J gene: TRBJ2-7; clone size: few; D gene: TRBD2; V gene: TRBV5-1; CDR3 protein: CASSPGLAGTPYEQYF; CDR3 DNA: TGCGCCAGCAGCCCGGGACTAGCGGGGACCCCCTACGAGCAGTACTTC
J gene: TRBJ2-7; clone size: -; D gene: -; V gene: TRBV7-2; CDR3 protein: CAGSFGRASYEQYF; CDR3 DNA: TGTGCCGGCAGCTTCGGCAGGGCGTCCTACGAGCAGTACTTC
J gene: TRBJ1-2; clone size: -; D gene: TRBD1; V gene: TRBV5-6; CDR3 protein: CASSVQGADGYTF; CDR3 DNA: TGTGCCAGCAGCGTACAGGGGGCGGATGGCTACACCTTC
J gene: TRBJ2-1; clone size: -; D gene: TRBD1; V gene: TRBV27; CDR3 protein: CASSPTGTHEQFF; CDR3 DNA: TGTGCCAGCAGTCCGACAGGGACCCATGAGCAGTTCTTC
J gene: TRBJ1-5; clone size: once; D gene: -; V gene: TRBV5-1; CDR3 protein: CASSLGAGASQPQHF; CDR3 DNA: TGCGCCAGCAGCTTGGGGGCAGGGGCGAGTCAGCCCCAGCATTTT
J gene: TRBJ2-3; clone size: -; D gene: -; V gene: TRBV12-5; CDR3 protein: CASGLATSLDTQYF; CDR3 DNA: TGTGCTAGTGGTTTGGCTACCTCTCTAGATACGCAGTATTTT
J gene: TRBJ1-5; clone size: medium-sized; D gene: -; V gene: TRBV10-2; CDR3 protein: CASSESGRGPNQPQHF; CDR3 DNA: TGCGCCAGCAGTGAGTCCGGAAGGGGTCCCAATCAGCCCCAGCATTTT
J gene: TRBJ1-5; clone size: few; D gene: -; V gene: TRBV4-2; CDR3 protein: CASSPETFNQPQHF; CDR3 DNA: TGTGCCAGCAGCCCCGAGACATTCAATCAGCCCCAGCATTTT
J gene: TRBJ1-5; clone size: -; D gene: -; V gene: TRBV28; CDR3 protein: CASGRGSNQPQHF; CDR3 DNA: TGTGCCAGCGGCAGGGGAAGCAATCAGCCCCAGCATTTT
J gene: TRBJ2-3; clone size: -; D gene: TRBD1; V gene: TRBV7-6; CDR3 protein: CASSDTTGSLDTQYF; CDR3 DNA: TGTGCCAGCAGCGACACGACAGGGAGCCTAGATACGCAGTATTTT
J gene: TRBJ1-5; clone size: -; D gene: -; V gene: TRBV28; CDR3 protein: CASSFGDRGDNQPQHF; CDR3 DNA: TGTGCCAGCAGTTTTGGGGACCGGGGGGACAATCAGCCCCAGCATTTT
J gene: TRBJ2-1; clone size: few; D gene: TRBD1; V gene: TRBV2; CDR3 protein: CASRPPGQGANEQFF; CDR3 DNA: TGTGCCAGCAGACCCCCGGGACAGGGGGCCAATGAGCAGTTCTTC
J gene: TRBJ2-6; clone size: -; D gene: -; V gene: TRBV27; CDR3 protein: CASSLFGTPSSGANVLTF; CDR3 DNA: TGTGCCAGCAGTTTGTTCGGGACACCTAGCTCTGGGGCCAACGTCCTGACTTTC
J gene: TRBJ2-2; clone size: -; D gene: -; V gene: TRBV7-8; CDR3 protein: CASSFRGGGGNTGELFF; CDR3 DNA: TGTGCCAGCAGTTTTAGGGGGGGCGGGGGGAACACCGGGGAGCTGTTTTTT
J gene: TRBJ2-7; clone size: once; D gene: TRBD1; V gene: TRBV2; CDR3 protein: CASSVGQGSYEQYF; CDR3 DNA: TGTGCCAGCAGCGTCGGACAGGGGTCCTACGAGCAGTACTTC
J gene: TRBJ2-1; clone size: -; D gene: TRBD2; V gene: TRBV11-3; CDR3 protein: CASSSSGGITYNEQFF; CDR3 DNA: TGTGCCAGCAGCTCTAGCGGGGGGATAACCTACAATGAGCAGTTCTTC
J gene: TRBJ1-4; clone size: -; D gene: -; V gene: TRBV7-6; CDR3 protein: CASSPLGGLVNEKLFF; CDR3 DNA: TGTGCCAGCAGCCCATTGGGGGGGCTGGTTAATGAAAAACTGTTTTTT
J gene: TRBJ2-1; clone size: -; D gene: TRBD2; V gene: TRBV5-1; CDR3 protein: CASSPLLAGEGDEQFF; CDR3 DNA: TGCGCCAGCAGCCCGCTGCTAGCGGGAGAAGGGGATGAGCAGTTCTTC
J gene: TRBJ1-2; clone size: -; D gene: -; V gene: TRBV27; CDR3 protein: CASSLLGRERDGYTF; CDR3 DNA: TGTGCCAGCAGTTTACTGGGCAGGGAAAGGGATGGCTACACCTTC
J gene: TRBJ1-3; clone size: -; D gene: -; V gene: TRBV5-8; CDR3 protein: CASSLGVGAASGNTIYF; CDR3 DNA: TGTGCCAGCAGCTTGGGGGTTGGGGCAGCATCTGGAAACACCATATATTTT
J gene: TRBJ2-2; clone size: -; D gene: -; V gene: TRBV27; CDR3 protein: CASSLQGRRTGELFF; CDR3 DNA: TGTGCCAGCAGTTTACAAGGGAGGCGTACCGGGGAGCTGTTTTTT
J gene: TRBJ1-2; clone size: -; D gene: -; V gene: TRBV5-1; CDR3 protein: CASSLEGGNYGYTF; CDR3 DNA: TGCGCCAGCAGCTTGGAAGGAGGGAACTATGGCTACACCTTC